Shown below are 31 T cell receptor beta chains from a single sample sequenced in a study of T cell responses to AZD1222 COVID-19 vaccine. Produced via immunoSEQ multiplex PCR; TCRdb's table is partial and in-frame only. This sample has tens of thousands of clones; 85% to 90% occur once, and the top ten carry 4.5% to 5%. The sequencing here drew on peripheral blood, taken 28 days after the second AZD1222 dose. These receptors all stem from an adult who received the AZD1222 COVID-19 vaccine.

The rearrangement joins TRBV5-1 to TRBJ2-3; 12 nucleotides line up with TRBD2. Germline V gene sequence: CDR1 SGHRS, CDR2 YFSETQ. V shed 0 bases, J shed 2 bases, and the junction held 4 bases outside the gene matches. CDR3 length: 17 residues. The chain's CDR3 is CASSLALAGGNTDTQYF. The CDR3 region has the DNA TGCGCCAGCAGCTTGGCACTAGCGGGGGGTAACACAGATACGCAGTATTTT.

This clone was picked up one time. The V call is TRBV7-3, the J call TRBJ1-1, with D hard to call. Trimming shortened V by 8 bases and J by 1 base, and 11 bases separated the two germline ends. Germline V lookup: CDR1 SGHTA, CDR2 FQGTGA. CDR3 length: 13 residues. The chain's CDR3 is CASGMGGNTEAFF. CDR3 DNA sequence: TGTGCCAGCGGGATGGGAGGGAACACTGAAGCTTTCTTT.

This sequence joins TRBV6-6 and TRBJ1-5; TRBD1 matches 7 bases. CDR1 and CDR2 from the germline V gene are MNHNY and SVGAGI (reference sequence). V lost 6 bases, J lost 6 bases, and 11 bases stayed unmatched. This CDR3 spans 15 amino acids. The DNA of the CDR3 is TGTGCCAGCAGAGTCGGACAGGATAGGGTTCAGCCCCAGCATTTT. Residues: CASRVGQDRVQPQHF.

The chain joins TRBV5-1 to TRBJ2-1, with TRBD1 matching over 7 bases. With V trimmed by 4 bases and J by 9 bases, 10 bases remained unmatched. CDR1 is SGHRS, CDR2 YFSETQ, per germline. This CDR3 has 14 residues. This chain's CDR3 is CASSPNRQGIEQFF. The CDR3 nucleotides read TGCGCCAGCAGCCCAAACCGACAGGGCATTGAGCAGTTCTTC.

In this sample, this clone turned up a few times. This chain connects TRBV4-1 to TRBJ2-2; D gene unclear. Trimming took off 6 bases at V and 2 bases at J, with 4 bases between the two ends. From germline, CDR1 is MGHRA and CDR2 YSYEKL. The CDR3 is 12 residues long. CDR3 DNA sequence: TGCGCCAGCAGTCTTAACACCGGGGAGCTGTTTTTT. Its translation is CASSLNTGELFF.

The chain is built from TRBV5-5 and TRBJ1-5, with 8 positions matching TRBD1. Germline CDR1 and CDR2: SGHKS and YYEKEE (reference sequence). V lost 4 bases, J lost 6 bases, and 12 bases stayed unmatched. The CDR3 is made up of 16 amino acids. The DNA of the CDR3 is TGTGCCAGCAGCCTACAATCAGGGGGCGCGGGTCAGCCCCAGCATTTT. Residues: CASSLQSGGAGQPQHF. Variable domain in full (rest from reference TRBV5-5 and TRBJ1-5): DAGVTQSPTHLIKTRGQQVTLRCSPISGHKSVSWYQQVLGQGPQFIFQYYEKEERGRGNFPDRFSARQFPNYSSELNVNALLLGDSALYLCASSLQSGGAGQPQHFGDGTRLSIL.

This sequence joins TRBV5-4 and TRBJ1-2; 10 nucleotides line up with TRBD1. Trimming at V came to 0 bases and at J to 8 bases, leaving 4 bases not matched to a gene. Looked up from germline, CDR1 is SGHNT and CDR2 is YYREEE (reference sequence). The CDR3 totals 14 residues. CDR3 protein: CASSLVGTGEGYTF. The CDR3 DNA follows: TGTGCCAGCAGCTTGGTGGGGACAGGGGAAGGCTACACCTTC.

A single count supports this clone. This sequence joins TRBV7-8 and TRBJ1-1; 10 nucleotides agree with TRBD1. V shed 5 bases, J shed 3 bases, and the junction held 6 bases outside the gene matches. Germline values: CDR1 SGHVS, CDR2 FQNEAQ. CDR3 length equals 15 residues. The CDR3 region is CASSNRQGADTEAFF. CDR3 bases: TGTGCCAGCAGCAATCGACAGGGGGCGGACACTGAAGCTTTCTTT. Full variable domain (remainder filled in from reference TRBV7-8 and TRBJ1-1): GAGVSQSPRYKVAKRGQDVALRCDPISGHVSLFWYQQALGQGPEFLTYFQNEAQLDKSGLPSDRFFAERPEGSVSTLKIQRTQQEDSAVYLCASSNRQGADTEAFFGQGTRLTVV.

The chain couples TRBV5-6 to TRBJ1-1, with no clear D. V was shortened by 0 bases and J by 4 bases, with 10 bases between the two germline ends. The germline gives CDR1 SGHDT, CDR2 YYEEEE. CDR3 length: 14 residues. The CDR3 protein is CASSLEGYGTEAFF. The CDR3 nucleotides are TGTGCCAGCAGCTTGGAAGGGTATGGCACTGAAGCTTTCTTT.

The CDR3 DNA sequence: TGCGCCAGCAGTGAGTCCTACGAGCAGTACTTC. This translates into CASSESYEQYF. The chain joins TRBV10-2 to TRBJ2-7; D ambiguous. Trimming removed 0 bases at V and 3 bases at J, with 0 bases between. The CDR3 consists of 11 residues. CDR1 and CDR2 from the germline V gene are WSHSY and SAAADI.

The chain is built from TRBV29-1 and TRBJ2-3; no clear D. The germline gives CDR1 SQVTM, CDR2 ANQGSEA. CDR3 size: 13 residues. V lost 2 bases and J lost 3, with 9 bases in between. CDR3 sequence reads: CSVEPRATDTQYF. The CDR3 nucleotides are TGCAGCGTTGAACCACGGGCAACAGATACGCAGTATTTT.

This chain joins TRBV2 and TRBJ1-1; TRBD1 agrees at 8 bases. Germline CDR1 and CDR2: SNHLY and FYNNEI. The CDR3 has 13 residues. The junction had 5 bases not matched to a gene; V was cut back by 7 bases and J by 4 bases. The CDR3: CASTSTGGTEAFF. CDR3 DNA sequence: TGTGCCAGCACGTCAACAGGGGGCACTGAAGCTTTCTTT.

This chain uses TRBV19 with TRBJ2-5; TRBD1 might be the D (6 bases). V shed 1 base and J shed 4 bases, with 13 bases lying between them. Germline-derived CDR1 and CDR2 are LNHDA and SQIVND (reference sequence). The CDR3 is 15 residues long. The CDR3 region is CASSIGQVGVETQYF. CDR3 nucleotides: TGTGCCAGTAGTATAGGACAGGTAGGCGTAGAGACCCAGTACTTC.

The CDR3, as DNA: TGTGCCAGCAGGGGACAACCGACCGGGGAGCTGTTTTTT. It translates to CASRGQPTGELFF. The rearrangement joins TRBV2 to TRBJ2-2, with D tentatively TRBD1 (6 bases). Trimming took 6 bases from V and 5 from J, leaving 10 bases between them. Germline CDR1 and CDR2: SNHLY and FYNNEI. The CDR3 totals 13 residues.

The CDR3 DNA follows: TGTGCCAGCAGCTTGGGGGGCGGGACAGATCAGCATAGTTACACCGGGGAGCTGTTTTTT. Its translation: CASSLGGGTDQHSYTGELFF. V is TRBV5-4 and J is TRBJ2-2; the D gene is possibly TRBD1 (7 bases). Per germline, CDR1 SGHNT and CDR2 YYREEE (reference sequence). The CDR3 has 20 amino acids. With 0 bases removed from V and 3 bases from J, the gap between germline ends came to 24 bases. The variable domain in full, completed from reference TRBV5-4 and TRBJ2-2, reads ETGVTQSPTHLIKTRGQQVTLRCSSQSGHNTVSWYQQALGQGPQFIFQYYREEENGRGNFPPRFSGLQFPNYSSELNVNALELDDSALYLCASSLGGGTDQHSYTGELFFGEGSRLTVL.

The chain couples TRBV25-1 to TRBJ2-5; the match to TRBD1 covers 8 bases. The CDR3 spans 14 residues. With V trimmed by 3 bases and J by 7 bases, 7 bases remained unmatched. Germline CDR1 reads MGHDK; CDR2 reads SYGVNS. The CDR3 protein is CASSDGQGYVTQYF. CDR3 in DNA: TGTGCCAGCAGTGACGGACAGGGTTATGTGACCCAGTACTTC.

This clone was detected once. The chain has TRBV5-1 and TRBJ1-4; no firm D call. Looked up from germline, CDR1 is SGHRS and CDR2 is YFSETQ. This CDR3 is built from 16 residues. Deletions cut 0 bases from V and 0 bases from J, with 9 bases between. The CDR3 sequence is CASSLVGTTTNEKLFF. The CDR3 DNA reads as TGCGCCAGCAGCTTGGTCGGCACCACAACTAATGAAAAACTGTTTTTT.

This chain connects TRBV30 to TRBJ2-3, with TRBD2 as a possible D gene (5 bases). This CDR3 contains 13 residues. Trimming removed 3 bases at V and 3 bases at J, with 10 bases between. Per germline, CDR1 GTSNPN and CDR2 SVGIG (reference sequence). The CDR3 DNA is TGTGCCTGGAGCTCGGGGTCGACAGATACGCAGTATTTT. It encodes CAWSSGSTDTQYF.

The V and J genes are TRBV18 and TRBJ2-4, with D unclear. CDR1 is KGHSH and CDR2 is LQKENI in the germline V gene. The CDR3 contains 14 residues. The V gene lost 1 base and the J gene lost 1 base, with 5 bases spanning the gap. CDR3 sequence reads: CASSPQSAKNIQYF. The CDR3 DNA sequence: TGTGCCAGCTCACCACAGTCGGCCAAAAACATTCAGTACTTC. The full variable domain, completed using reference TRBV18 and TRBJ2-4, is NAGVMQNPRHLVRRRGQEARLRCSPMKGHSHVYWYRQLPEEGLKFMVYLQKENIIDESGMPKERFSAEFPKEGPSILRIQQVVRGDSAAYFCASSPQSAKNIQYFGAGTRLSVL.

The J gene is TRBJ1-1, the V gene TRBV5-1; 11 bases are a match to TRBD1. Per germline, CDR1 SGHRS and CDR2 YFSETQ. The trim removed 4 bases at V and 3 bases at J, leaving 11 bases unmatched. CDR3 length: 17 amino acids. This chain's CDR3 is CASSRPGTGGLDTEAFF. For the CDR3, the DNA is TGCGCCAGCAGCCGTCCCGGGACAGGGGGATTGGACACTGAAGCTTTCTTT.

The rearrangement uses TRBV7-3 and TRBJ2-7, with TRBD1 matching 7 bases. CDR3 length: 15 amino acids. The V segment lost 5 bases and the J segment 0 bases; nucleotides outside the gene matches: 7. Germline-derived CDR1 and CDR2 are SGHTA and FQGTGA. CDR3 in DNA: TGTGCCAGCAGCCCATGGGACAGCGTCTCCTACGAGCAGTACTTC. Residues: CASSPWDSVSYEQYF.

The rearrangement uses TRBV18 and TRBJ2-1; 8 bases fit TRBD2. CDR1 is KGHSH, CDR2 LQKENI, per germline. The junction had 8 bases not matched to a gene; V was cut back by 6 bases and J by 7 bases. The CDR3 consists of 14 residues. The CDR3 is CASSPREGRNEQFF. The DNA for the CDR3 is TGTGCCAGCTCCCCCCGGGAGGGTAGGAATGAGCAGTTCTTC.

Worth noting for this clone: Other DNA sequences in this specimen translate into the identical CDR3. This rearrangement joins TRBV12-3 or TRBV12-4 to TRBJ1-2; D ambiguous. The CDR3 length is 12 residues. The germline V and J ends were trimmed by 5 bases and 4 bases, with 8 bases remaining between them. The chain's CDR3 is CASSPGSYGYTF. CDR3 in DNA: TGTGCCAGCAGTCCCGGGAGCTATGGCTACACCTTC.

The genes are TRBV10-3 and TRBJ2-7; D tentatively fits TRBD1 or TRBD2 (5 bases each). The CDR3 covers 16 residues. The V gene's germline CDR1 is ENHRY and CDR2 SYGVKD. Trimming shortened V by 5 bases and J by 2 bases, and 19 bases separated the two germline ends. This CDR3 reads CAISSGALGNTYEQYF. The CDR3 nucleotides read TGTGCCATCAGTTCCGGGGCCCTAGGGAATACCTACGAGCAGTACTTC.

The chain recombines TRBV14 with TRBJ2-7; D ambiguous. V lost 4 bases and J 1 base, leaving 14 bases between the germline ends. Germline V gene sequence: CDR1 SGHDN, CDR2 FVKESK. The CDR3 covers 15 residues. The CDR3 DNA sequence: TGTGCCAGCAGCCTCGGCCATACCGGTTCCTACGAGCAGTACTTC. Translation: CASSLGHTGSYEQYF.

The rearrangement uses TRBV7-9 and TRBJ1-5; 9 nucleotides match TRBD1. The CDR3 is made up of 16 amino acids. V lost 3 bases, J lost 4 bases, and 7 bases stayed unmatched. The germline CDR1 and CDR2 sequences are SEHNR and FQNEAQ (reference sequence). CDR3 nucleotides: TGTGCCAGCAGCTTCGGAGGGGGACAGGGTAATCAGCCCCAGCATTTT. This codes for CASSFGGGQGNQPQHF.

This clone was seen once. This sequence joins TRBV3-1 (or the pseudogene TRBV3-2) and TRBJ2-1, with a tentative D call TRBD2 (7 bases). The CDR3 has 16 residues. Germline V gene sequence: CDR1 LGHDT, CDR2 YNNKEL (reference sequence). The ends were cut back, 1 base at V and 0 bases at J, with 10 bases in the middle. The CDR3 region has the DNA TGTGCCAGCAGCCAAGCGGGGGGCCTCTCCTACAATGAGCAGTTCTTC. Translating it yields CASSQAGGLSYNEQFF.

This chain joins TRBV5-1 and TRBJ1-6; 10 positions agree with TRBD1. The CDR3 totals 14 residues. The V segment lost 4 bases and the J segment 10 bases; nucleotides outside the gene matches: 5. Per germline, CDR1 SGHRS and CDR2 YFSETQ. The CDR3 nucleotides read TGCGCCAGCAGCCGGACAGGGGGGCGGTCACCCCTCCACTTT. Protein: CASSRTGGRSPLHF.

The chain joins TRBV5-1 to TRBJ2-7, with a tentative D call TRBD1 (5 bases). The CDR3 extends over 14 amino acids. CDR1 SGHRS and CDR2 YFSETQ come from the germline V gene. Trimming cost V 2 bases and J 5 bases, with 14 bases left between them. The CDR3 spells CASSFQGPPHEQYF. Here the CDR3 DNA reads TGCGCCAGCAGCTTCCAGGGCCCTCCGCACGAGCAGTACTTC.

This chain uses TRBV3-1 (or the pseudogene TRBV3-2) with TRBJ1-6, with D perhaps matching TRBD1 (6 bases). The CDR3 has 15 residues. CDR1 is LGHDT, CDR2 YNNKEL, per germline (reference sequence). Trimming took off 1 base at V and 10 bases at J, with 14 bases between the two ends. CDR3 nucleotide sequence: TGTGCCAGCAGCCAAGTAGTGGGGGCCGGGTCACCCCTCCACTTT. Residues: CASSQVVGAGSPLHF.

The CDR3 sequence is CASSRGVAGNEQFF. CDR3 DNA sequence: TGTGCCAGCAGCCGGGGGGTAGCGGGGAATGAGCAGTTCTTC. The V gene is TRBV2, the J gene TRBJ2-1; TRBD2 agrees at 8 bases. With V trimmed by 6 bases and J by 7 bases, 8 bases remained unmatched. Germline V CDR1 and CDR2: SNHLY, FYNNEI. This CDR3 is 14 amino acids long.